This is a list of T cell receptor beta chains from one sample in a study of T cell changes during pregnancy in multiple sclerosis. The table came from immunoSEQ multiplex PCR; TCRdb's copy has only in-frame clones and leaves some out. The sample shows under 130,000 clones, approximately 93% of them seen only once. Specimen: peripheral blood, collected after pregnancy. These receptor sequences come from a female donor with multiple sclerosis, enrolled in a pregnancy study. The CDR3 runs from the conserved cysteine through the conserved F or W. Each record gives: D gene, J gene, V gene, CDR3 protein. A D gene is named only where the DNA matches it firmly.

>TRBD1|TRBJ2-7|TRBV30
CAWRTGGRGYREQYF
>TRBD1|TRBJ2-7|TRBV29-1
CSVRDSGQGSLEQYF
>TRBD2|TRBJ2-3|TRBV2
CASSEADFRDYTDTQYF
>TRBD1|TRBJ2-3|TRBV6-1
CASSATGLTDTQYF
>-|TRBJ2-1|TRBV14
CASSQNRGNEQFF
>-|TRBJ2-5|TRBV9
CASSVVGRGGGQETQYF
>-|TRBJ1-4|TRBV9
CASSRSLSATNEKLFF
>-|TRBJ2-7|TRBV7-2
CASSERWVPYEQYF
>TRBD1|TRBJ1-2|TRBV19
CASRTPGQENYGYTF
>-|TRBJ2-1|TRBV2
CASSGGPSLRDEQFF
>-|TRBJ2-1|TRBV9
CASSEPGLASTMSSSPQFF
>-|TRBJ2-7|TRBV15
CATSRVGGYEQYF
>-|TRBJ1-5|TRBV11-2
CASSEGGDRYQPQHF
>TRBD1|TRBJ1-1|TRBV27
CASSFGGSGQYEAFF
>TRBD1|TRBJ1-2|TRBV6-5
CAVRATGDGYTF
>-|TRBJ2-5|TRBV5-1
CASSLKSVETQYF
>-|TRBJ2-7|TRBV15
CATSREGQTSYEQYF
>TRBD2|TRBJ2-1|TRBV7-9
CASSLGLAPTNNEQFF
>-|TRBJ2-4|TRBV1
CTSSHTRRDRPNKNIQYF
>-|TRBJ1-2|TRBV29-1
CSVGGGLPNYGYTF
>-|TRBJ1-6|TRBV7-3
CASSPRGGADSPLHF
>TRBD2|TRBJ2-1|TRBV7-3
CASSSMVAGDSNEQFF
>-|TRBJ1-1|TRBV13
CASSLGSRSGWTEAFF
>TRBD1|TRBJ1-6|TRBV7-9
CASSQDRGFVGSPLHF